These 11 T cell receptor beta chains share one sample of origin, sequenced in a study of low-dose radiotherapy and immunotherapy resistance in tumors. Time point reported: before trial treatment. Priming of first-strand cDNA relied on TRAV- and TRBV-specific primers (covering alpha and beta chains). TCR amplification used 20 PCR cycles, a constant-region primer and a V-primer adapter. TCRdb re-called the reads with MiXCR, one entry per CDR3 protein. The sample gives roughly 60,000 distinct CDR3 sequences, about 23% of which show up once; 5.5% to 6% is in the top ten. Sequenced material: PBMCs, taken before treatment. Receptors were obtained from a male donor with prostate cancer.

This clonotype is medium-sized by share. The rearrangement joins TRBV4-2 to TRBJ2-1; D may match TRBD1 or TRBD2 (5 bases each). The CDR3 consists of 14 residues. Per germline, CDR1 LGHNA and CDR2 YNFKEQ. The V end was cut by 6 bases, the J end by 4 bases, with 13 bases between. The DNA of the CDR3 is TGTGCCAGCAGATCGCGGGCAGGGTACAATGAGCAGTTCTTC. This codes for CASRSRAGYNEQFF.

The chain has TRBV20-1 and TRBJ2-5, with 12 bases aligning to TRBD2. The CDR3 covers 16 residues. Trimming cost V 0 bases and J 1 base; bases outside gene matches: 3. The germline gives CDR1 DFQATT, CDR2 SNEGSKA (reference sequence). The CDR3 DNA follows: TGCAGTGCTAGAGACCCGACTAGCGGGGGCCAAGAGACCCAGTACTTC. Encoded protein: CSARDPTSGGQETQYF.

For this clonotype: This likely came from a read error, as a far larger clone is one base away. V usage is TRBV6-8 and J usage is TRBJ2-3; 9 nucleotides line up with TRBD1. Germline V lookup: CDR1 MNHGY, CDR2 SAAAGT. CDR3 length: 14 amino acids. CDR3 in DNA: TGTGGCACCAAAACGGGACAGGGAGTAGATACGCAGTATTTT. Its protein is CGTKTGQGVDTQYF.

This clonotype was picked up many times. J is TRBJ1-5 and V is TRBV2; D remains unclear. The CDR3 has 14 amino acids. Deletions cut 5 bases from V and 6 bases from J, with 14 bases between. Germline values: CDR1 SNHLY, CDR2 FYNNEI. DNA for the CDR3: TGTGCCAGCAGTTTTCCCGGGTATGCTCAGCCCCAGCATTTT. Translated: CASSFPGYAQPQHF. Looking up the rest from reference TRBV2 and TRBJ1-5 gives the full variable domain: EPEVTQTPSHQVTQMGQEVILRCVPISNHLYFYWYRQILGQKVEFLVSFYNNEISEKSEIFDDQFSVERPDGSNFTLKIRSTKLEDSAMYFCASSFPGYAQPQHFGDGTRLSIL.

The chain uses TRBV7-2 and TRBJ2-1; D remains ambiguous. Germline CDR1 and CDR2: SGHTA and FQGNSA. The V gene lost 4 bases and the J gene lost 8 bases, with 21 bases spanning the gap. This CDR3 has 16 amino acids. The CDR3 nucleotides are TGTGCCAGCAGCTCCGTCCGCGATGAGTGGCAGTATGAGCAGTTCTTC. Its translation is CASSSVRDEWQYEQFF.

This clonotype was counted a few times. A much bigger clone sits one base away, suggesting this may be a read error. The chain combines TRBV11-2 with TRBJ2-7; a weak D match, TRBD2 (6 bases). Germline assignment: CDR1 SGHAT and CDR2 FQNNGV. The length of the CDR3 is 16 residues. The DNA of the CDR3 is TGTGCCAGCAGCCCCCATCCGCCGGGACTCGTTTACGAGCAGCACTTC. Protein: CASSPHPPGLVYEQHF.

In this sample, this clonotype turned up many times. This chain joins TRBV7-8 and TRBJ1-5; 8 bases line up with TRBD1. The V gene end was trimmed by 1 base and the J gene end by 3 bases; junction bases not matched to a gene: 5. The germline gives CDR1 SGHVS, CDR2 FQNEAQ. The CDR3 loop spans 16 amino acids. CDR3 in amino acids: CASSLVAQGANQPQHF. CDR3 nucleotides: TGTGCCAGCAGCTTAGTTGCCCAGGGGGCCAATCAGCCCCAGCATTTT.

This clonotype was counted many times. This chain connects TRBV19 to TRBJ2-7, with D possibly TRBD2 on 5 matching bases. Germline CDR1 LNHDA, CDR2 SQIVND (reference sequence). The V end lost 5 bases, the J end lost 5 bases, and 13 bases lay between the germline ends. CDR3 length: 13 residues. The chain's CDR3 is CASSVEAGNEQYF. The CDR3 DNA reads as TGTGCCAGTAGTGTGGAGGCGGGCAACGAGCAGTACTTC. The full variable domain, completed using reference TRBV19 and TRBJ2-7, is DGGITQSPKYLFRKEGQNVTLSCEQNLNHDAMYWYRQDPGQGLRLIYYSQIVNDFQKGDIAEGYSVSREKKESFPLTVTSAQKNPTAFYLCASSVEAGNEQYFGPGTRLTVT.

In its sample, this clonotype was seen many times. The chain links TRBV3-1 to TRBJ2-5; D perhaps matches TRBD2 (5 bases). The V gene lost 1 base and the J gene lost 8 bases, with 14 bases spanning the gap. The germline CDR1 and CDR2 sequences are LGHDT and YNNKEL (reference sequence). The CDR3 has 14 amino acids. Here the CDR3 reads CASSQGVGLVTQYF. For the CDR3, the DNA is TGTGCCAGCAGCCAAGGGGTCGGACTGGTAACCCAGTACTTC.

This clonotype was recorded many times. This chain links TRBV5-4 with TRBJ2-3, with TRBD2 as a possible D gene (5 bases). The CDR3 contains 17 residues. Germline V gives CDR1 SGHNT, CDR2 YYREEE (reference sequence). The V end lost 4 bases, the J end lost 0 bases, and 18 bases lay between the germline ends. The CDR3 nucleotides are TGTGCCAGCAGCCCGACCCCGAGCGGTACAAGCACAGATACGCAGTATTTT. Translated: CASSPTPSGTSTDTQYF.

This clonotype has a single count. The chain recombines TRBV6-6 with TRBJ2-5; TRBD2 aligns across 7 bases. The germline V gene encodes CDR1 MNHNY and CDR2 SVGAGI (reference sequence). The CDR3 is 13 residues long. The V and J ends lost 2 bases and 4 bases, in that order; junction bases with no gene match: 1. CDR3 nucleotides: TGTGCCAGCAGTTACGGGGGGGGAGAGACCCAGTACTTC. This gives the protein CASSYGGGETQYF.